These 19 T cell receptor beta chains were all obtained from the same sample, sequenced in a study of T cell responses to AZD1222 COVID-19 vaccine. Sequenced by immunoSEQ multiplex PCR; TCRdb stores in-frame clones only, minus some. The table includes under 70,000 clones, 79% detected once. Sample: peripheral blood, taken on day 0 of MenACWY control vaccination. The receptors were gathered from an adult in good health.

V and J are TRBV27 and TRBJ1-1, with D possibly matching TRBD1 (5 bases). Germline loops: CDR1 MNHEY, CDR2 SMNVEV (reference sequence). This CDR3 spans 14 amino acids. The germline V and J ends were trimmed by 2 bases and 0 bases, with 7 bases remaining between them. The CDR3 sequence is CASSLDRMNTEAFF. CDR3 nucleotides: TGTGCCAGCAGTTTAGACAGAATGAACACTGAAGCTTTCTTT.

This rearrangement joins TRBV6-1 to TRBJ1-5; maybe TRBD1 (5 bases). The ends were cut back, 3 bases at V and 5 bases at J, with 14 bases in the middle. The germline CDR1 and CDR2 sequences are MNHNS and SASEGT. The CDR3 is 15 amino acids. CDR3 sequence (DNA): TGTGCCAGCAGTGAGGGGCCCGAGGACTATCAGCCCCAGCATTTT. Its protein product is CASSEGPEDYQPQHF.

This chain connects TRBV6-5 to TRBJ2-2; unclear D gene. Germline-derived CDR1 and CDR2 are MNHEY and SVGAGI. Trimming pared 5 bases from V and 9 bases from J, leaving 13 bases between. The CDR3 loop spans 13 amino acids. CDR3 residues: CASSTDIGRELFF. CDR3 DNA: TGTGCCAGCAGTACGGATATTGGGAGGGAGCTGTTTTTT.

The DNA of the CDR3 is TGCAGCGTAAGGGGGTCTACAGGGAAATCTATGAACACTGAAGCTTTCTTT. This sequence encodes CSVRGSTGKSMNTEAFF. The chain employs TRBV29-1 and TRBJ1-1, with D possibly TRBD1 on 6 matching bases. Between the trimmed V and J ends, which lost 6 bases and 0 bases, there was a span of 23 bases. The length of the CDR3 is 17 residues. Germline V CDR1 and CDR2: SQVTM, ANQGSEA. Drawing the rest from reference TRBV29-1 and TRBJ1-1, the complete variable domain is SAVISQKPSRDICQRGTSLTIQCQVDSQVTMMFWYRQQPGQSLTLIATANQGSEATYESGFVIDKFPISRPNLTFSTLTVSNMSPEDSSIYLCSVRGSTGKSMNTEAFFGQGTRLTVV.

In its sample, this clone was seen a few times. This chain uses TRBV13 with TRBJ2-7; 7 bases map to TRBD1. After removal of 3 bases from V and 3 bases from J, the junction contained 5 bases not matched to a gene. This CDR3 has 14 amino acids. CDR1 is PRHDT and CDR2 is FYEKMQ in the germline V gene (reference sequence). This CDR3 is CASSLTGLGYEQYF. The CDR3 DNA reads TGTGCCAGCAGCTTGACAGGGCTAGGCTACGAGCAGTACTTC.

This chain links TRBV18 with TRBJ1-2, with D unresolved. The CDR3 is 16 amino acids. Between the trimmed V and J ends, which lost 2 bases and 1 base, there was a span of 14 bases. CDR1 and CDR2 (germline): KGHSH, LQKENI. CDR3 in DNA: TGTGCCAGCTCACCAGAAACACATTTAATTAACTATGGCTACACCTTC. Translating gives CASSPETHLINYGYTF.

The chain couples TRBV19 to TRBJ2-4, with D hard to call. Per germline, CDR1 LNHDA and CDR2 SQIVND (reference sequence). Trimming pared 3 bases from V and 3 bases from J, leaving 12 bases between. CDR3 length equals 15 residues. Here the CDR3 DNA reads TGTGCCAGTAGTATTGGTTCTTTAGGCAAAAACATTCAGTACTTC. Its protein is CASSIGSLGKNIQYF.

This clone was found once. V and J are TRBV7-2 and TRBJ2-5; 13 bases match TRBD2. CDR1 and CDR2 (germline): SGHTA, FQGNSA. The CDR3 covers 17 residues. The trim removed 7 bases at V and 4 bases at J, leaving 12 bases unmatched. CDR3 sequence (DNA): TGTGCCAGCACCCTCCCGGCCGGACTAGCGGGAGCAGAGACCCAGTACTTC. This encodes CASTLPAGLAGAETQYF.

V is TRBV5-1 and J is TRBJ2-2; TRBD1 matches at 9 bases. After removal of 4 bases from V and 5 bases from J, the junction contained 3 bases not matched to a gene. This CDR3 is 14 amino acids long. The V gene's germline CDR1 is SGHRS and CDR2 YFSETQ. CDR3 DNA: TGCGCCAGCAGCCCGGGGACAGGGACCGGGGAGCTGTTTTTT. This translates into CASSPGTGTGELFF.

The rearrangement joins TRBV30 to TRBJ2-7; D may be TRBD1 (5 bases). V shed 2 bases and J shed 4 bases, with 9 bases lying between them. The CDR3 has 12 amino acids. Germline CDR1 reads GTSNPN; CDR2 reads SVGIG (reference sequence). The CDR3 nucleotides read TGTGCCTGGAGTCCCAGGGCATACGAGCAGTACTTC. Translation: CAWSPRAYEQYF.

The chain uses TRBV5-5 and TRBJ2-1; D is perhaps TRBD1 or TRBD2 (6 bases each). Trimming removed 0 bases at V and 8 bases at J, with 21 bases between. CDR1 is SGHKS, CDR2 YYEKEE, per germline (reference sequence). The CDR3 is made up of 17 amino acids. Here the CDR3 DNA reads TGTGCCAGCAGCTTGGCCCCCCTGGGGGGCCGCTCTGATGAGCAGTTCTTC. Protein: CASSLAPLGGRSDEQFF.

The CDR3 DNA sequence: TGTGCCAGCTCACCCCAAGGGGGAAGCTACGAGCAGTACTTC. Protein product: CASSPQGGSYEQYF. J is TRBJ2-7 and V is TRBV18, with TRBD1 as a possible D gene (6 bases). This CDR3 region has 14 residues. Trimming took off 3 bases at V and 3 bases at J, with 12 bases between the two ends. Germline V lookup: CDR1 KGHSH, CDR2 LQKENI.

This clone was recorded a few times. The V and J genes are TRBV27 and TRBJ1-1; 11 bases map to TRBD1. J lost 3 bases, V lost 6 bases, and 18 bases had no gene match. CDR1 and CDR2 (germline): MNHEY, SMNVEV (reference sequence). The CDR3 has 19 residues. CDR3 sequence (DNA): TGTGCCAGCAGCCCCTCCACCGGGACAGGGGGGAAAGCGGACACTGAAGCTTTCTTT. Translated: CASSPSTGTGGKADTEAFF.

The V call is TRBV10-3, the J call TRBJ2-7; 10 bases are shared with TRBD2. This CDR3 is built from 14 residues. V dropped 5 bases and J dropped 3; count of bases not matched to a gene: 4. Germline CDR1 is ENHRY and CDR2 is SYGVKD. The CDR3 DNA follows: TGTGCCATCAGTAGGGCTAGCGGGAGCTACGAGCAGTACTTC. Protein sequence: CAISRASGSYEQYF.

This chain links TRBV29-1 with TRBJ2-2; D is perhaps TRBD1 (5 bases). The V gene's germline CDR1 is SQVTM and CDR2 ANQGSEA. This CDR3 contains 14 residues. The V end was cut by 4 bases, the J end by 0 bases, with 9 bases between. CDR3 in amino acids: CSVGQSANTGELFF. The CDR3 DNA reads as TGCAGCGTTGGACAGAGCGCGAACACCGGGGAGCTGTTTTTT.

The V gene is TRBV21-1, the J gene TRBJ1-5; whether TRBD1, the table's D call, matches the DNA was not checked. TRBV21-1 is a documented pseudogene. The CDR3 length is 14 residues. In nucleotides, the CDR3 is TGTGCCAGCAGCAAAGGACAGGGGAATCAGCCCCAGCATTTT. It encodes CASSKGQGNQPQHF.

This rearrangement joins TRBV5-1 to TRBJ2-5; the D gene could be TRBD1 or TRBD2 (5 bases each). V was trimmed by 0 bases and J by 2 bases, leaving 14 bases between them. The CDR3 has 16 residues. CDR1 and CDR2 from the germline V gene are SGHRS and YFSETQ. DNA of the CDR3: TGCGCCAGCAGCTTGGACGGGACCCTGGATCAAGAGACCCAGTACTTC. Its translation: CASSLDGTLDQETQYF.

The rearrangement links TRBV14 to TRBJ2-1; 11 bases fit TRBD2. The germline gives CDR1 SGHDN, CDR2 FVKESK. The length of the CDR3 is 18 residues. V trimming: 2 bases; J trimming: 1 base; junction bases outside the gene matches: 7. The CDR3 sequence: CASSQTRLAGRSYNEQFF. Here the CDR3 DNA reads TGTGCCAGCAGCCAAACCCGACTAGCGGGGAGATCCTACAATGAGCAGTTCTTC. Full variable domain (rest looked up from reference TRBV14 and TRBJ2-1): EAGVTQFPSHSVIEKGQTVTLRCDPISGHDNLYWYRRVMGKEIKFLLHFVKESKQDESGMPNNRFLAERTGGTYSTLKVQPAELEDSGVYFCASSQTRLAGRSYNEQFFGPGTRLTVL.

With respect to this clone: The DNA is omitted, as the CDR3 cannot be located on it reliably, and the CDR3 follows TCRdb's listing. This chain links TRBV5-4 with TRBJ1-1. The CDR3 adds up to 13 amino acids, both ends counted. Germline V CDR1 and CDR2: SGHNT, YYREEE (reference sequence). CDR3 in amino acids: CASSSSMNTEAFF.